The 12 T cell receptor beta chains below all came from one sample that was sequenced in a study of cytomegalovirus exposure and HLA in healthy donors. Primers: 60 Vbeta forward and 13 Jbeta reverse. TCRdb keeps only in-frame clones here, not all; method: immunoSEQ multiplex PCR. The sample shows over 100,000 clones, 65% to 80% of them seen only once. What was sequenced was PBMCs. The receptors shown here come from a man aged 25 to 40 in good health and CMV-seropositive.

The genes are TRBV28 and TRBJ1-2; 12 nucleotides align to TRBD1. J was trimmed by 3 bases and V by 6 bases; bases with no gene match: 5. This CDR3 has 15 amino acids. Germline-derived CDR1 and CDR2 are MDHEN and SYDVKM. CDR3 loop: CASSRGQGADYGYTF. DNA for the CDR3: TGTGCCAGCAGCCGGGGACAGGGGGCCGACTATGGCTACACCTTC.

On this clone itself: Other DNA sequences within the sample encode an identical CDR3. The V call is TRBV2, the J call TRBJ1-2; D not resolved. Trimming took 4 bases from V and 1 from J, leaving 7 bases between them. There are 13 residues in the CDR3. Germline V gives CDR1 SNHLY, CDR2 FYNNEI. In DNA form, the CDR3 reads TGTGCCAGCAGTGTGAGAGGTAACTATGGCTACACCTTC. Protein product: CASSVRGNYGYTF.

This rearrangement joins TRBV5-6 to TRBJ2-7, with 7 bases matching TRBD1. The V segment lost 4 bases and the J segment 2 bases; nucleotides outside the gene matches: 6. The germline V gene encodes CDR1 SGHDT and CDR2 YYEEEE. The CDR3 has 14 residues. CDR3 nucleotide sequence: TGTGCCAGCAGCACGGGACAGCAACCCTACGAGCAGTACTTC. Translation gives CASSTGQQPYEQYF.

A single count supports this clone. The V gene is TRBV11-1, the J gene TRBJ1-1; D is undetermined. This CDR3 region has 14 residues. The V gene's germline CDR1 is SGHAT and CDR2 FQDESV (reference sequence). Trimming left V 5 bases short and J 1 base short, with 11 bases between. DNA of the CDR3: TGTGCCAGCAGCAGAAATGCGGGGAACACTGAAGCTTTCTTT. Protein product: CASSRNAGNTEAFF.

V and J are TRBV7-5 and TRBJ2-1; TRBD2, the table's D call, was not compared with the DNA. TRBV7-5 is a pseudogene. The CDR3 is 21 amino acids. The CDR3 bases are TGTGCCAGAAGCGCCCCCCGACTAGCGGGGGGCCCTTTTCGCTCCTACAATGAGCAGTTCTTC. This encodes CARSAPRLAGGPFRSYNEQFF.

Details on this clone: Different DNA sequences within this sample yield the same CDR3. J is TRBJ2-5 and V is TRBV30; the match to TRBD1 covers 7 bases. There are 13 residues in the CDR3. The germline CDR1 and CDR2 sequences are GTSNPN and SVGIG (reference sequence). The trim removed 3 bases at V and 1 base at J, leaving 2 bases unmatched. CDR3 bases: TGTGCCTGGAGAGGGGGCGGCCAAGAGACCCAGTACTTC. This gives the protein CAWRGGGQETQYF.

The V gene is TRBV2, the J gene TRBJ1-1, with 12 bases fitting TRBD1. The CDR3 runs 16 residues. Germline assignment: CDR1 SNHLY and CDR2 FYNNEI. V was pared by 7 bases and J by 2 bases, with 8 bases of the junction left unmatched. The CDR3, as DNA: TGTGCCAGCACCCGGGACAGGGGGCACGTAAACACTGAAGCTTTCTTT. Protein product: CASTRDRGHVNTEAFF.

The chain combines TRBV5-4 with TRBJ2-5, with D perhaps TRBD1 (6 bases). The germline V gene has CDR1 SGHNT and CDR2 YYREEE (reference sequence). V was clipped by 0 bases and J by 2 bases, with 8 bases between them. There are 14 residues in the CDR3. CDR3 sequence reads: CASSLAGQQETQYF. CDR3 sequence (DNA): TGTGCCAGCAGCTTGGCCGGACAGCAAGAGACCCAGTACTTC.

The V call is TRBV5-5, the J call TRBJ2-7; 10 bases are shared with TRBD1. CDR1 and CDR2 from the germline V gene are SGHKS and YYEKEE (reference sequence). This CDR3 region has 15 residues. V lost 0 bases to trimming and J lost 3 bases; unmatched junction nucleotides: 3. CDR3 protein: CASSLADRGNYEQYF. Here the CDR3 DNA reads TGTGCCAGCAGCTTGGCGGACAGGGGGAACTACGAGCAGTACTTC.

This clone has a single count. This rearrangement joins TRBV7-9 to TRBJ2-1; TRBD1 agrees at 8 bases. The CDR3 has 17 amino acids. The V segment lost 8 bases and the J segment 4 bases; nucleotides outside the gene matches: 16. Germline loops: CDR1 SEHNR, CDR2 FQNEAQ (reference sequence). The CDR3 here is CASGPFRGRRLYNEQFF. The CDR3 nucleotides read TGTGCCAGCGGGCCCTTCAGGGGGCGCCGATTGTACAATGAGCAGTTCTTC.

The J gene is TRBJ2-4, the V gene TRBV19; TRBD1 might be the D (6 bases). The V end lost 5 bases, the J end lost 3 bases, and 17 bases lay between the germline ends. This CDR3 is 16 amino acids long. Germline assignment: CDR1 LNHDA and CDR2 SQIVND (reference sequence). CDR3 loop: CASSVHRESGKNIQYF. CDR3 coding DNA: TGTGCCAGTAGTGTCCACAGGGAAAGTGGCAAAAACATTCAGTACTTC. The complete variable domain, with remaining parts taken from reference TRBV19 and TRBJ2-4, reads DGGITQSPKYLFRKEGQNVTLSCEQNLNHDAMYWYRQDPGQGLRLIYYSQIVNDFQKGDIAEGYSVSREKKESFPLTVTSAQKNPTAFYLCASSVHRESGKNIQYFGAGTRLSVL.

This clone has just a few counts. The CDR3 sequence: CASSYQGQGAGEKLFF. The CDR3 region has the DNA TGTGCCAGCAGTTACCAGGGACAGGGGGCGGGTGAAAAACTGTTTTTT. This chain uses TRBV6-5 with TRBJ1-4; TRBD1 matches 12 bases. Trimming took 2 bases from V and 7 from J; bases not matched to a gene: 5. The CDR3 runs 16 residues. Germline V gene lookup returns CDR1 MNHEY and CDR2 SVGAGI.